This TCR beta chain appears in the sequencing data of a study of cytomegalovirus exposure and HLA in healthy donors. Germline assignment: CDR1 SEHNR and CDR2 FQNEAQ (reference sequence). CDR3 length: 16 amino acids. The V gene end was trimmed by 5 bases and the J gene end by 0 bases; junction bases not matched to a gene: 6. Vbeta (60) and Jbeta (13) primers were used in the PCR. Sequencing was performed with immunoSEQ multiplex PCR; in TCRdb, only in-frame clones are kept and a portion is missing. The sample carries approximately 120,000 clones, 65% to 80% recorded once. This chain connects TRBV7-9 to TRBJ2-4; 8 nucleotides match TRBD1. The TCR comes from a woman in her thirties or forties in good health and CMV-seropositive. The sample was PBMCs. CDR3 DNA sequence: TGTGCCAGCAGCCTTACAGGGGGAGTAGCCAAAAACATTCAGTACTTC. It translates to CASSLTGGVAKNIQYF.